Listed here is a single TCR beta chain. The second PCR ran roughly 6 to 12 cycles with a sample-barcoded 5' primer and J-beta primers. From the 5' RACE reads, TCRdb called clonotypes with MiXCR, one entry per CDR3 protein. The sample shows about 930,000 distinct CDR3 sequences, roughly 28% of them seen only once. The CDR3 spans 22 residues. Germline V gene lookup returns CDR1 SQVTM and CDR2 ANQGSEA. The V gene end was trimmed by 5 bases and the J gene end by 0 bases; junction bases not matched to a gene: 27. The sample originates from a study of blood T cells in healthy people across ages. These data also formed part of another study, on T cells of mothers and their children. Turning to that study: A few mothers and their six children, all healthy Caucasians, donated. TCR recombination output is shaped by thymic selection similarly in related and unrelated pairs.

The clonotype originates from a woman between 40 and 50 years old in good health. The rearrangement uses TRBV29-1 and TRBJ2-3, with 9 bases lining up with TRBD2. The sequenced sample was blood. The CDR3 reads CSVKPGGTSRLAGTHSTDTQYF. The CDR3, as DNA: TGCAGCGTTAAACCAGGGGGAACCAGCCGCCTAGCGGGGACTCATAGCACAGATACGCAGTATTTT.